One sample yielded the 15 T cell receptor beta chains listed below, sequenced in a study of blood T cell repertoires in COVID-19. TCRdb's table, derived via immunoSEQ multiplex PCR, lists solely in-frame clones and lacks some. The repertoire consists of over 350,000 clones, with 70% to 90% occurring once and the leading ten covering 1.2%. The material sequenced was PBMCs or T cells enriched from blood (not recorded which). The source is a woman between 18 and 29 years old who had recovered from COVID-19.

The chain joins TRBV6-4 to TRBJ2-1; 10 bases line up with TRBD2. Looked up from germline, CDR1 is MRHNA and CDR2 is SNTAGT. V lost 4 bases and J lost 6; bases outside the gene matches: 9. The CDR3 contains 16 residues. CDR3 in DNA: TGTGCCAGCAGTGCGCTAGCGGGGGCCTACCGCAATGAGCAGTTCTTC. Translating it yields CASSALAGAYRNEQFF.

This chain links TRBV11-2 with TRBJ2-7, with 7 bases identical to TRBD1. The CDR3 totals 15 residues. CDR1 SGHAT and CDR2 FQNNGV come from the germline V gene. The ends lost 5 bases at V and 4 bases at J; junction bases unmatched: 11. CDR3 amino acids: CASSRSRDRPYEQYF. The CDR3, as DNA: TGTGCCAGCAGCCGTTCCCGGGACAGACCTTACGAGCAGTACTTC.

The CDR3: CASSFGQGSYEQYF. Here the CDR3 DNA reads TGTGCCAGCAGCTTCGGACAGGGGTCCTACGAGCAGTACTTC. The chain recombines TRBV11-2 with TRBJ2-7, with 9 bases that match TRBD1. With V trimmed by 3 bases and J by 1 base, 1 base remained unmatched. The CDR3 extends over 14 amino acids. The germline CDR1 and CDR2 sequences are SGHAT and FQNNGV.

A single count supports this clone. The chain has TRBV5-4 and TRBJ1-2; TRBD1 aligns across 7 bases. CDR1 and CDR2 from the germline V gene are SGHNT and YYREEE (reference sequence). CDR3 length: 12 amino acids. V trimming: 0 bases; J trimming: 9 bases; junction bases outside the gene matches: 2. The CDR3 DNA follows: TGTGCCAGCAGCTTGGAGGGACAGAGCTACACCTTC. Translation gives CASSLEGQSYTF.

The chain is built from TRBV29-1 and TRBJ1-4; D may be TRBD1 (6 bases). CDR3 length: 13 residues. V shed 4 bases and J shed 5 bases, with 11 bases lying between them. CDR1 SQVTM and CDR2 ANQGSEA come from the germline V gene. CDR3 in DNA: TGCAGCGTTGGGACAGCGCCGAATGAAAAACTGTTTTTT. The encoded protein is CSVGTAPNEKLFF.

The CDR3 loop reads CASSAGTFPHSNQPQHF. In nucleotides, the CDR3 is TGTGCCAGCAGCGCCGGGACTTTTCCTCATAGCAATCAGCCCCAGCATTTT. The rearrangement uses TRBV21-1 and TRBJ1-5. TRBV21-1 is recorded as a pseudogene. The CDR3 spans 17 residues.

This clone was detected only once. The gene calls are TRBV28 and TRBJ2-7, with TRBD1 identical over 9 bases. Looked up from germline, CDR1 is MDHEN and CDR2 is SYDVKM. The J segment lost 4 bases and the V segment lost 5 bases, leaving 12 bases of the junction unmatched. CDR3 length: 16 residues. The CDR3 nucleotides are TGTGCCAGCAGTCTCCCCACGACAGGGGGTTGGTACGAGCAGTACTTC. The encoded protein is CASSLPTTGGWYEQYF.

The CDR3 DNA follows: TGCAGCGTTGACCCGGCTGAAGCTTTCTTT. Translated, it gives CSVDPAEAFF. The chain recombines TRBV29-1 with TRBJ1-1; no firm D call. Germline assignment: CDR1 SQVTM and CDR2 ANQGSEA. The CDR3 loop spans 10 amino acids. Trimming shortened V by 3 bases and J by 6 bases, and 5 bases separated the two germline ends.

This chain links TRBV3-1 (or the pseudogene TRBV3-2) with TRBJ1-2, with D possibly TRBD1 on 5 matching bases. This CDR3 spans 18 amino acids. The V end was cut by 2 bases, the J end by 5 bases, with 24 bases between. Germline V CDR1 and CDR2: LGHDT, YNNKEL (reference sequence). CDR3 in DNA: TGTGCCAGCAGCCAAAACCCCCTCTTGGGGGGGTATGCTTATGGCTACACCTTC. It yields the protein CASSQNPLLGGYAYGYTF.

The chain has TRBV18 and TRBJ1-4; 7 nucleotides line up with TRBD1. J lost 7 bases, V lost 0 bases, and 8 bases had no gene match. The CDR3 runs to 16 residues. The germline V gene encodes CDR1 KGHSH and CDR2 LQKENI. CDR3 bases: TGTGCCAGCTCACCACCACAGGGGTCAGGTGTTGAAAAACTGTTTTTT. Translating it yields CASSPPQGSGVEKLFF.

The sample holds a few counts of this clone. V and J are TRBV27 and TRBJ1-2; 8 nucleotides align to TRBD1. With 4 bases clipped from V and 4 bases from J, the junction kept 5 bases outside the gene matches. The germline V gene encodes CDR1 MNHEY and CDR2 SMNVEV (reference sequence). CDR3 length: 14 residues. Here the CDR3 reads CASSSGTGFYGYTF. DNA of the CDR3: TGTGCCAGCAGTTCCGGGACAGGTTTCTATGGCTACACCTTC.

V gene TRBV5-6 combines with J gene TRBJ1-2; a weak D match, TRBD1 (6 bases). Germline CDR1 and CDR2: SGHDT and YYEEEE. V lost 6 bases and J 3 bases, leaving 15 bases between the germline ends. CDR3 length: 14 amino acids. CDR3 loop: CASTPGEGYYGYTF. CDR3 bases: TGTGCCAGCACCCCAGGGGAGGGTTACTATGGCTACACCTTC.

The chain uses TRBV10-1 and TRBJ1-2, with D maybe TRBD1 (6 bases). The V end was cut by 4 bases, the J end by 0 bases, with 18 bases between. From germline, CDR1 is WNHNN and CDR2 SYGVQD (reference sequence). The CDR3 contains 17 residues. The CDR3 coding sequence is TGCGCCAGCAGTGTGGCGGTCCGGGACACTACTAACTATGGCTACACCTTC. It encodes CASSVAVRDTTNYGYTF.

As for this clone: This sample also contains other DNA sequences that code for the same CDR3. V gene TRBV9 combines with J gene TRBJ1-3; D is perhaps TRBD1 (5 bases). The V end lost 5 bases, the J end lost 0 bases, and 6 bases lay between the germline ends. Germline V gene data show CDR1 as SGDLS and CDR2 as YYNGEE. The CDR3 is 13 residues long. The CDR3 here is CASSDSSGNTIYF. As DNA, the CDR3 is TGTGCCAGCAGTGACAGCTCTGGAAACACCATATATTTT.

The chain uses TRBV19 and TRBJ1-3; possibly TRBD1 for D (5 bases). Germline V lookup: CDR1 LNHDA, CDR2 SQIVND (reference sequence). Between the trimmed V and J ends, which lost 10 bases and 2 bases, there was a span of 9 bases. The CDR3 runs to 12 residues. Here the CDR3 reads CATQGAGNTIYF. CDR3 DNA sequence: TGTGCCACCCAGGGCGCTGGAAACACCATATATTTT.